This TCR beta chain was profiled in a study of OX40 agonist ivuxolimab in advanced cancers. Between the trimmed V and J ends, which lost 7 bases and 3 bases, there was a span of 10 bases. This CDR3 has 13 amino acids. Germline assignment: CDR1 MNHNS and CDR2 SASEGT. Assay: immunoSEQ multiplex PCR; the TCRdb copy retains only in-frame clones and omits some. Among about 60,000 clones listed, approximately 90% were seen once. The sequencing here drew on CD4+ or CD8+ T cells sorted from blood, taken in a trial of the OX40 agonist ivuxolimab. The receptor was derived from an adult with an advanced solid tumor such as melanoma, head and neck, liver or kidney cancer. V usage is TRBV6-1 and J usage is TRBJ1-5; D is ambiguous. CDR3 coding DNA: TGTGCCAGCAAGGAACAGATCAATCAGCCCCAGCATTTT. This encodes CASKEQINQPQHF.